Following are 23 T cell receptor beta chains from one sample sequenced in a study of identical twins. TCRdb analysed the 5' RACE reads with MiXCR anew, one entry per CDR3 protein. The sample includes 300,000 to 350,000 distinct CDR3 sequences, more than 9% of them seen just once. The data were also submitted as part of a second study, on yellow fever vaccine responses in identical twins.

Material: CD8+ T cells sorted from blood. The receptors shown here come from a woman younger than 35 in good health.

The chain has TRBV7-9 and TRBJ2-3; a weak D match, TRBD2 (6 bases). The germline V gene has CDR1 SEHNR and CDR2 FQNEAQ (reference sequence). This CDR3 contains 16 residues. Trimming pared 5 bases from V and 6 bases from J, leaving 21 bases between. The DNA of the CDR3 is TGTGCCAGCAGCCCCCCCCCGGCGGGGATAGGGGATACGCAGTATTTT. Protein sequence: CASSPPPAGIGDTQYF. The full variable domain, its missing parts supplied by reference TRBV7-9 and TRBJ2-3, is DTGVSQNPRHKITKRGQNVTFRCDPISEHNRLYWYRQTLGQGPEFLTYFQNEAQLEKSRLLSDRFSAERPKGSFSTLEIQRTEQGDSAMYLCASSPPPAGIGDTQYFGPGTRLTVL.

The chain links TRBV12-3 or TRBV12-4 to TRBJ1-2; 8 bases match TRBD1. V trimming: 7 bases; J trimming: 0 bases; junction bases outside the gene matches: 4. The CDR3 sequence is 14 residues long. CDR3 nucleotides: TGTGCCAGCACCCTGACAGGGGCTAACTATGGCTACACCTTC. Translation: CASTLTGANYGYTF.

In its sample, this clonotype was seen many times. The chain couples TRBV12-3 or TRBV12-4 to TRBJ2-5; a weak D match, TRBD1 (6 bases). The V gene lost 5 bases and the J gene lost 5 bases, with 12 bases spanning the gap. This CDR3 comprises 13 residues. CDR3 nucleotide sequence: TGTGCCAGCAGTCGTACAGGGATGGAGACCCAGTACTTC. This encodes CASSRTGMETQYF.

This chain joins TRBV20-1 and TRBJ2-7, with a tentative D call TRBD2 (6 bases). The CDR3 length is 11 residues. V was pared by 5 bases and J by 6 bases, with 11 bases between. Germline-derived CDR1 and CDR2 are DFQATT and SNEGSKA (reference sequence). In nucleotides, the CDR3 is TGCAGTGCTTTCTCTAGCGCCGAGCAGTACTTC. Amino acids: CSAFSSAEQYF.

The chain combines TRBV28 with TRBJ1-1; the match to TRBD1 covers 7 bases. In germline, CDR1 is MDHEN, CDR2 SYDVKM. The V and J ends lost 5 bases and 1 base, in that order; junction bases with no gene match: 13. The CDR3 length is 17 residues. As DNA, the CDR3 is TGTGCCAGCAGTCCACCTAGGGGCCGGGACAGGAACACTGAAGCTTTCTTT. This translates into CASSPPRGRDRNTEAFF.

The V and J genes are TRBV12-3 or TRBV12-4 and TRBJ2-5; TRBD2 matches at 10 bases. The CDR3 is 15 residues long. Losses at the gene ends were 3 bases for V and 5 bases for J; bases not matched to a gene: 6. CDR3 protein: CASSFVGLASETQYF. CDR3 coding DNA: TGTGCCAGCAGTTTTGTGGGACTAGCGTCGGAGACCCAGTACTTC.

The genes are TRBV6-1 and TRBJ2-3, with 10 bases matching TRBD2. There are 16 residues in the CDR3. Germline V gives CDR1 MNHNS, CDR2 SASEGT. Trimming cost V 3 bases and J 4 bases; bases outside gene matches: 7. This CDR3 is CASSDLAGENPDTQYF. The CDR3 region has the DNA TGTGCCAGCAGTGATCTAGCGGGGGAGAATCCAGATACGCAGTATTTT.

This chain uses TRBV5-6 with TRBJ1-1; 10 nucleotides align to TRBD1. Per germline, CDR1 SGHDT and CDR2 YYEEEE. The ends lost 4 bases at V and 5 bases at J; junction bases unmatched: 5. The CDR3 length is 14 residues. The CDR3 coding sequence is TGTGCCAGCAGCACTGACAGGGGGCGGACTGAAGCTTTCTTT. Translated, it gives CASSTDRGRTEAFF.

V usage is TRBV28 and J usage is TRBJ2-2; no clear D gene. V was cut by 7 bases and J by 7 bases, with 7 bases left in between. Germline V lookup: CDR1 MDHEN, CDR2 SYDVKM. This CDR3 spans 11 amino acids. The CDR3 protein is CASTSGGELFF. CDR3 nucleotide sequence: TGTGCCAGCACCTCCGGCGGGGAGCTGTTTTTT.

The chain employs TRBV10-2 and TRBJ2-5; a possible D gene is TRBD1 (6 bases). Per the germline V gene, CDR1 is WSHSY and CDR2 is SAAADI. The ends were cut back, 2 bases at V and 0 bases at J, with 7 bases in the middle. The CDR3 is 14 residues long. The CDR3 DNA sequence: TGCGCCAGCAGTGAGGAGGGGGACCAAGAGACCCAGTACTTC. Its translation: CASSEEGDQETQYF.

This clonotype was detected many times. Its ends do not fully match the called genes, so a read error is possible. This chain connects TRBV4-2 to TRBJ2-7, with 12 bases fitting TRBD2. The V gene's germline CDR1 is LGHNA and CDR2 YNFKEQ. The CDR3 runs 16 residues. The DNA of the CDR3 is TGTGCCAGCAGCCAAAAGACTAGCGGGAGAGATTACGGGCAGTACTTC. It specifies CASSQKTSGRDYGQYF.

The chain employs TRBV9 and TRBJ1-4; a possible D gene is TRBD1 (5 bases). Germline CDR1 is SGDLS and CDR2 is YYNGEE. V was pared by 2 bases and J by 5 bases, with 10 bases between. The length of the CDR3 is 14 residues. This CDR3 reads CASSVGGANEKLFF. CDR3 in DNA: TGTGCCAGCAGCGTCGGCGGGGCAAATGAAAAACTGTTTTTT.

This clonotype was seen many times. This chain connects TRBV15 to TRBJ2-1, with 8 bases lining up with TRBD2. This CDR3 spans 17 amino acids. V trimming: 3 bases; J trimming: 5 bases; junction bases outside the gene matches: 12. The V gene's germline CDR1 is LNHNV and CDR2 YYDKDF (reference sequence). The CDR3 DNA sequence: TGTGCCACCAGCAGTGCTACCGGGACTAGACTTGACAATGAGCAGTTCTTC. As protein: CATSSATGTRLDNEQFF.

This clonotype was found a few times. The rearrangement uses TRBV20-1 and TRBJ2-1; D might be TRBD1 (6 bases). The germline V and J ends were trimmed by 6 bases and 0 bases, with 9 bases remaining between them. CDR1 DFQATT and CDR2 SNEGSKA come from the germline V gene (reference sequence). This CDR3 has 13 amino acids. This CDR3 reads CSAEDSSYNEQFF. The DNA of the CDR3 is TGCAGTGCCGAGGACAGCTCCTACAATGAGCAGTTCTTC.

The genes are TRBV9 and TRBJ2-3, with D hard to call. This CDR3 comprises 13 residues. CDR1 SGDLS and CDR2 YYNGEE come from the germline V gene. V lost 2 bases and J lost 3, with 7 bases in between. The CDR3 loop is CASSVYGTDTQYF. Here the CDR3 DNA reads TGTGCCAGCAGCGTTTACGGGACAGATACGCAGTATTTT.

This clonotype showed up many times. The rearrangement joins TRBV7-8 to TRBJ2-1; D is perhaps TRBD1 (5 bases). The CDR3 has 15 residues. Trimming left V 3 bases short and J 2 bases short, with 11 bases between. In germline, CDR1 is SGHVS, CDR2 FQNEAQ. This CDR3 reads CASSFDSPPYNEQFF. The CDR3, as DNA: TGTGCCAGCAGCTTCGACAGCCCCCCCTACAATGAGCAGTTCTTC.

The V gene is TRBV20-1, the J gene TRBJ2-7; D gene uncertain. The CDR3 has 14 amino acids. Deletions cut 0 bases from V and 0 bases from J, with 9 bases between. Germline loops: CDR1 DFQATT, CDR2 SNEGSKA (reference sequence). CDR3 region: CSARDRHDSYEQYF. DNA of the CDR3: TGCAGTGCTAGAGATCGACACGACTCCTACGAGCAGTACTTC.

This clonotype was counted only a few times. The J gene is TRBJ2-2, the V gene TRBV7-2; D not certain. The CDR3 contains 13 residues. V gave up 2 bases and J gave up 7 bases, with 8 bases separating them. Looked up from germline, CDR1 is SGHTA and CDR2 is FQGNSA. The CDR3 sequence: CASSLSSYGELFF. CDR3 DNA sequence: TGTGCCAGCAGCTTATCTAGTTACGGGGAGCTGTTTTTT.

This clonotype was counted many times. The CDR3 DNA is TGTGCCAGCAGCCAGGGAGAGGCGCGTGAGCAGTTCTTC. Translating it yields CASSQGEAREQFF. The rearrangement links TRBV4-2 to TRBJ2-1; tentatively, D is TRBD2 (5 bases). The CDR3 contains 13 residues. Germline assignment: CDR1 LGHNA and CDR2 YNFKEQ. The V and J ends lost 3 bases and 9 bases respectively, with 12 bases between them.

This clonotype occurred a few times. V usage is TRBV12-5 and J usage is TRBJ2-1; D remains ambiguous. This CDR3 has 12 amino acids. CDR1 is LGHNT, CDR2 FRNRAP, per germline. V was shortened by 3 bases and J by 5 bases, with 5 bases between the two germline ends. CDR3 bases: TGTGCTAGTGGTTTCCGAAACAATGAGCAGTTCTTC. It is translated as CASGFRNNEQFF.

The chain recombines TRBV7-8 with TRBJ2-7; D perhaps matches TRBD2 (6 bases). Looked up from germline, CDR1 is SGHVS and CDR2 is FQNEAQ. Trimming took off 4 bases at V and 4 bases at J, with 11 bases between the two ends. The CDR3 is 13 amino acids. CDR3: CASSYGGWYEQYV. CDR3 sequence (DNA): TGTGCCAGCAGCTATGGGGGGTGGTACGAGCAGTACGTC.

This clonotype turned up a few times. The rearrangement uses TRBV4-1 and TRBJ2-4; 12 bases are shared with TRBD2. This CDR3 has 15 amino acids. V was clipped by 1 base and J by 9 bases; unmatched bases: 4. Per the germline V gene, CDR1 is MGHRA and CDR2 is YSYEKL. This chain's CDR3 is CASSQASGGGSIQYF. The CDR3 DNA reads TGCGCCAGCAGCCAAGCTAGCGGGGGGGGGAGCATTCAGTACTTC.

This rearrangement joins TRBV27 to TRBJ2-5; D is possibly TRBD1 or TRBD2 (6 bases each). V was pared by 3 bases and J by 9 bases, with 17 bases between. The CDR3 length is 14 residues. Germline values: CDR1 MNHEY, CDR2 SMNVEV (reference sequence). In DNA, the CDR3 is TGTGCCAGCAGTTTGGGGGGCCCATGGGCCTCCCAGTACTTC. The encoded protein is CASSLGGPWASQYF.